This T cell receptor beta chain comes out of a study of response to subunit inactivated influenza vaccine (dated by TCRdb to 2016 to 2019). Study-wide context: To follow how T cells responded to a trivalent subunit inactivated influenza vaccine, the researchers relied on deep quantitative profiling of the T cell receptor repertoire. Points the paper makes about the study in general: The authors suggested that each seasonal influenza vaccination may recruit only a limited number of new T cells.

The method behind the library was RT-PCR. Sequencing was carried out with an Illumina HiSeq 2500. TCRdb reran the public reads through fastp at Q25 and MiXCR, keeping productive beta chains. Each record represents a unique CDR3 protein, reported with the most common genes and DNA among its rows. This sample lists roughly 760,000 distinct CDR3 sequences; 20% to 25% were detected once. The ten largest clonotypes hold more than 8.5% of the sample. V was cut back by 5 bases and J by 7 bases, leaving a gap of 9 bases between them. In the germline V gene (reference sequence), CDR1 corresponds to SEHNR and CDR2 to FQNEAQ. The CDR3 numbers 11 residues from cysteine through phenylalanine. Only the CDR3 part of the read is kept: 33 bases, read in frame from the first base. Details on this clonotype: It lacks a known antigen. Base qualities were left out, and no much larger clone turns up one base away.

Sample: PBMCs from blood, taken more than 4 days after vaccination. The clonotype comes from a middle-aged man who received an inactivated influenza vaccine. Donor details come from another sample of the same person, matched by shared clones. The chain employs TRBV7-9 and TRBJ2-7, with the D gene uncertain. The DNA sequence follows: TGTGCCAGCAGCCCTTTAGAGGAGCAGTACTTC. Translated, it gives CASSPLEEQYF.